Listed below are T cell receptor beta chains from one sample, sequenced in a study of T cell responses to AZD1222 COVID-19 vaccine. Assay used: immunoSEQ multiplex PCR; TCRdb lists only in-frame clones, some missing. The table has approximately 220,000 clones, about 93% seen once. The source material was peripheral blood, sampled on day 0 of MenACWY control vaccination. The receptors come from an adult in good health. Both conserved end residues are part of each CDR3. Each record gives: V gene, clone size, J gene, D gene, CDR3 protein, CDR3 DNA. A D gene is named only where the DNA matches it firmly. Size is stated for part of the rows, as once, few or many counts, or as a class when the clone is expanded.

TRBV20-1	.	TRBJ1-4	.	CSASLLAGLTTNEKLFF	TGCAGTGCTAGTCTCTTAGCTGGACTTACAACTAATGAAAAACTGTTTTTT
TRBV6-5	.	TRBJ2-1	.	CASSYSSLTIYNEQFF	TGTGCCAGCAGTTACTCGAGTCTTACGATCTACAATGAGCAGTTCTTC
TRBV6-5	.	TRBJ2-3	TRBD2	CASRPGLVLDTQYF	TGTGCCAGCAGACCGGGACTAGTTTTAGATACGCAGTATTTT
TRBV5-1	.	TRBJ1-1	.	CASSPQTGLNTEAFF	TGCGCCAGCAGCCCACAAACAGGGCTGAACACTGAAGCTTTCTTT
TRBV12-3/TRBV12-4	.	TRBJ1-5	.	CASSFSSQPQHF	TGTGCCAGCAGTTTTTCATCTCAGCCCCAGCATTTT
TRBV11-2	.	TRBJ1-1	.	CASSLAAGGGAEAFF	TGTGCCAGCAGCTTAGCGGCCGGCGGGGGCGCTGAAGCTTTCTTT
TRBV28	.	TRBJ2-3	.	CASSPLGRALTDTQYF	TGTGCCAGCAGTCCGCTCGGGAGAGCTCTCACAGATACGCAGTATTTT
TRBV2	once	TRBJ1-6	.	CASRNGDPNSPLHF	TGTGCCAGCAGGAACGGGGACCCCAATTCACCCCTCCACTTT
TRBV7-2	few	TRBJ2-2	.	CASSLEVGELFF	TGTGCCAGCAGCTTAGAGGTCGGGGAGCTGTTTTTT
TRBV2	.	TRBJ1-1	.	CASGHKPNTEAFF	TGTGCCAGCGGACACAAACCGAACACTGAAGCTTTCTTT
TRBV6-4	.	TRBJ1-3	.	CASREQAPRNTIYF	TGTGCCAGCAGGGAACAGGCTCCAAGAAACACCATATATTTT
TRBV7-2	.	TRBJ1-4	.	CASRVQNEKLFF	TGTGCCAGCCGCGTACAGAATGAAAAACTGTTTTTT
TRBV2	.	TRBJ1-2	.	CASRVGGSGYTF	TGTGCCAGCAGAGTCGGTGGCTCTGGCTACACCTTC
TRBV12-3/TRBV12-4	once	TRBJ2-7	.	CASYKDSYEQYF	TGTGCCAGCTATAAAGACAGCTACGAGCAGTACTTC
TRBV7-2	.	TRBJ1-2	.	CASSLEQGSYGYTF	TGTGCCAGCAGCTTAGAGCAGGGGAGCTATGGCTACACCTTC
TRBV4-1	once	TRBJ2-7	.	CASSPEAGVSYEQYF	TGCGCCAGCAGCCCCGAGGCAGGGGTTTCCTACGAGCAGTACTTC
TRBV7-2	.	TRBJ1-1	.	CASSSLGTMNTEAFF	TGTGCCAGCAGCTCATTAGGGACCATGAACACTGAAGCTTTCTTT
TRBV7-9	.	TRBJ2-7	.	CASRSGTYEQYF	TGTGCCAGCAGATCCGGGACCTACGAGCAGTACTTC
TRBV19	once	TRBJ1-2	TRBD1	CASSIGTGVEGYTF	TGTGCCAGTAGTATAGGGACAGGGGTTGAAGGCTACACCTTC
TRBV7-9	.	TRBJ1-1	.	CASSLAGTGLTEAFF	TGTGCCAGCAGCTTAGCAGGGACTGGATTGACTGAAGCTTTCTTT
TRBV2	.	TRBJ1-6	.	CASSPRGDIGSPLHF	TGTGCCAGCAGCCCCCGTGGCGACATTGGGTCACCCCTCCACTTT
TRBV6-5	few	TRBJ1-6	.	CASRRERIDSPLHF	TGTGCCAGCCGAAGGGAAAGGATAGATTCACCCCTCCACTTT
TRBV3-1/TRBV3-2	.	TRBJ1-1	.	CASSPQDLAFF	TGTGCCAGCAGCCCCCAGGACCTGGCTTTCTTT
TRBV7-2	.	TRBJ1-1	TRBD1	CASSYYPGGPGAFF	TGTGCCAGCAGCTACTACCCAGGGGGCCCGGGAGCTTTCTTT
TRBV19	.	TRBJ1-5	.	CASSSSSLDNQPQHF	TGTGCCAGTAGTTCCTCGAGCCTAGACAATCAGCCCCAGCATTTT
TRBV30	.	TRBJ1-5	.	CAWRSAPGQPQHF	TGTGCCTGGAGGTCCGCTCCCGGTCAGCCCCAGCATTTT
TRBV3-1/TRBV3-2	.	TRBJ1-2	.	CASSQVVTNYGYTF	TGTGCCAGCAGCCAAGTGGTAACTAACTATGGCTACACCTTC
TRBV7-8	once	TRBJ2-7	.	CASSLWLEQYF	TGTGCCAGCAGCTTATGGCTCGAGCAGTACTTC
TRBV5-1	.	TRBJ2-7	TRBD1	CASSLDRGPYEQYF	TGCGCCAGCAGCTTGGACAGGGGTCCCTACGAGCAGTACTTC
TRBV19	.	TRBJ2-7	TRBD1	CASSEQGGSYEQYF	TGTGCCAGTAGTGAACAGGGGGGCTCCTACGAGCAGTACTTC
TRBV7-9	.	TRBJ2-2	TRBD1	CASSQADRGLTGELFF	TGTGCCAGCAGCCAGGCGGACAGGGGGCTTACCGGGGAGCTGTTTTTT
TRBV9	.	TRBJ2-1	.	CASSVSGAGYNEQFF	TGTGCCAGCAGCGTGTCCGGGGCCGGGTACAATGAGCAGTTCTTC
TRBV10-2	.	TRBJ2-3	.	CASGDTQYF	TGCGCCAGCGGAGATACGCAGTATTTT
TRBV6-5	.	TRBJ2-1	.	CASSYDGYNEQFF	TGTGCCAGCAGTTACGACGGGTACAATGAGCAGTTCTTC
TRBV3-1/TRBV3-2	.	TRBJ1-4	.	CASSQDRAATRKLFF	TGTGCCAGCAGCCAAGATCGGGCAGCCACGCGGAAACTGTTTTTT
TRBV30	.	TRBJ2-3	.	CTSSRSSTDTQYF	TGTACCTCCTCGCGGTCTAGCACAGATACGCAGTATTTT
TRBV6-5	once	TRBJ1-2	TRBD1	CASRPGTAVYGYTF	TGTGCCAGCAGGCCCGGGACAGCTGTTTATGGCTACACCTTC
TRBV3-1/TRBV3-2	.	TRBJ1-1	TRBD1	CASRTIAGTGNTEAFF	TGTGCCAGCAGAACAATAGCCGGGACAGGGAACACTGAAGCTTTCTTT
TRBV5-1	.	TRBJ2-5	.	CASSLEGRETQYF	TGCGCCAGCAGCTTGGAAGGGAGGGAGACCCAGTACTTC
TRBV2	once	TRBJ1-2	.	CASSAMGGWYGYTF	TGTGCCAGCAGTGCGATGGGGGGGTGGTACGGCTACACCTTC
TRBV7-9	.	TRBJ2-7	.	CASSLALTDYEQYF	TGTGCCAGCAGCCTTGCTTTGACGGACTACGAGCAGTACTTC
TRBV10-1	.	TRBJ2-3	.	CASSERLGGTDTQYF	TGCGCCAGCAGTGAGCGGTTGGGGGGAACAGATACGCAGTATTTT
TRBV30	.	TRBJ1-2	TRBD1	CAWSVTGEDGYTF	TGTGCCTGGAGTGTTACAGGGGAGGATGGCTACACCTTC
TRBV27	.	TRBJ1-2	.	CASTWTSGSNYGYTF	TGTGCCAGCACCTGGACCTCGGGGTCTAACTATGGCTACACCTTC
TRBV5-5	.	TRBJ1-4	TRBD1	CASSLRQGFNEKLFF	TGTGCCAGCAGCCTCCGACAGGGATTTAATGAAAAACTGTTTTTT
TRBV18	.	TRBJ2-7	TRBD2	CASSPSGLAGGRYEQYF	TGTGCCAGCTCACCATCGGGACTAGCGGGGGGGCGATACGAGCAGTACTTC
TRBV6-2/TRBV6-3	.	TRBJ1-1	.	CASSTQPMNTEAFF	TGTGCCAGCAGTACGCAGCCCATGAACACTGAAGCTTTCTTT
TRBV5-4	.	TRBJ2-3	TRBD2	CASSAPGGSGDTQYF	TGTGCCAGCAGCGCTCCGGGGGGGTCCGGGGATACGCAGTATTTT
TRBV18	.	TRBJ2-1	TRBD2	CASSPGTSGYNEQFF	TGTGCCAGCTCACCCGGGACTAGCGGATACAATGAGCAGTTCTTC
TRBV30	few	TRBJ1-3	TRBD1	CAWSAGQGSSGNTIYF	TGTGCCTGGAGTGCGGGACAGGGGAGCTCTGGAAACACCATATATTTT
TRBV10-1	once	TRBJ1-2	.	CASSETPGAGRGYTF	TGCGCCAGCAGTGAGACGCCGGGAGCTGGTCGTGGCTACACCTTC
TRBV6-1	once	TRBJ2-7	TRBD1	CASSEGQGGVYEQYF	TGTGCCAGCAGTGAGGGACAGGGAGGGGTCTACGAGCAGTACTTC
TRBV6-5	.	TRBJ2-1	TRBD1	CATYRQGSDNEQFF	TGTGCCACCTACCGACAGGGTAGCGACAATGAGCAGTTCTTC